Listed here is a single T cell receptor beta chain. The method was immunoSEQ multiplex PCR; TCRdb's version includes in-frame clones alone and lacks a portion of them. In the table there are tens of thousands of clones, more than 75% of which are singletons. The CDR3 spans 17 residues. Trimming took 4 bases from V and 0 from J; bases not matched to a gene: 8. Germline CDR1 is SGHTS and CDR2 is YDEGEE. This entry comes from a study of blood T cell repertoires in COVID-19. What was sequenced was peripheral blood. This TCR derives from a man aged 50 to 59 with active or convalescent COVID-19. The V gene is TRBV5-8, the J gene TRBJ2-5; 11 bases are shared with TRBD1. As DNA, the CDR3 is TGTGCCAGCAGCCAGGGGACAGGGGGTGGCCACCAAGAGACCCAGTACTTC. Translating it yields CASSQGTGGGHQETQYF.